Listed below are T cell receptor beta chains from one sample, sequenced in a study of cytomegalovirus exposure and HLA in healthy donors. Data came from immunoSEQ multiplex PCR; TCRdb stores just in-frame clones and leaves some out. The data hold fewer than 250,000 clones, with approximately 80% observed a single time. The sequenced material came from PBMCs. These receptors were collected from a boy aged 2 to 10 in good health and CMV-seronegative. Both conserved end residues are part of each CDR3. The D gene is left open where the match is weak. A clone size is listed for some rows: how often the clone was seen (once, few, many), or a class if it is expanded.

v_call,j_call,clone_size,d_call,cdr3_aa,cdr3_nt
TRBV5-1,TRBJ2-1,-,-,CASSLDNGGSYNEQFF,TGCGCCAGCAGCTTGGATAACGGAGGGTCCTACAATGAGCAGTTCTTC
TRBV7-9,TRBJ2-3,-,TRBD1,CASSWGQGDTDTQYF,TGTGCCAGCAGTTGGGGACAGGGGGACACAGATACGCAGTATTTT
TRBV2,TRBJ1-5,few,-,CARGGFNQPQHF,TGTGCCAGGGGGGGGTTCAATCAGCCCCAGCATTTT
TRBV6-1,TRBJ2-7,-,TRBD1,CASSLTGGADEQYF,TGTGCCAGCAGTTTGACAGGGGGCGCGGACGAGCAGTACTTC
TRBV9,TRBJ1-2,-,TRBD1,CASSVDGGTANYGYTF,TGTGCCAGCAGCGTAGATGGTGGGACAGCGAACTATGGCTACACCTTC
TRBV29-1,TRBJ2-7,-,-,CSVENNRQYF,TGCAGCGTTGAGAACAACCGGCAGTACTTC
TRBV7-9,TRBJ2-7,-,-,CASSLAGATREQYF,TGTGCCAGCAGCTTAGCGGGGGCAACGAGGGAGCAGTACTTC
TRBV5-1,TRBJ1-1,-,TRBD1,CASSLVGRGTTEAFF,TGCGCCAGCAGCTTGGTTGGCAGGGGGACTACTGAAGCTTTCTTT
TRBV5-4,TRBJ2-7,-,TRBD1,CASSSTGGRYEQYF,TGTGCCAGCAGCTCTACAGGGGGCCGGTACGAGCAGTACTTC
TRBV5-1,TRBJ2-2,-,-,CASSLLQVSNTGELFF,TGCGCCAGCAGCTTACTACAGGTCTCCAACACCGGGGAGCTGTTTTTT
TRBV18,TRBJ1-1,-,-,CASSPAGDGTEAFF,TGTGCCAGCTCACCTGCAGGTGACGGCACTGAAGCTTTCTTT
TRBV14,TRBJ2-7,once,TRBD1,CASSQQGASIDEQYF,TGTGCCAGCAGCCAGCAGGGGGCGTCTATCGACGAGCAGTACTTC
TRBV30,TRBJ1-1,few,-,CAWRIDVADEAFF,TGTGCCTGGAGGATCGATGTGGCGGATGAAGCTTTCTTT
TRBV18,TRBJ1-5,-,TRBD1,CASSLTGGNNQPQHF,TGTGCCAGCTCACTTACAGGGGGCAACAATCAGCCCCAGCATTTT
TRBV12-5,TRBJ1-5,-,TRBD1,CASGSPPPGQLNQPQHF,TGTGCTAGTGGTTCCCCGCCACCGGGACAGCTCAATCAGCCCCAGCATTTT
TRBV18,TRBJ2-1,-,-,CASSPDTSYNEQFF,TGTGCCAGCTCACCGGACACCTCCTACAATGAGCAGTTCTTC
TRBV6-5,TRBJ1-5,-,TRBD1,CASSSQGSNQPQHF,TGTGCCAGCAGTTCACAGGGGAGCAATCAGCCCCAGCATTTT
TRBV4-1,TRBJ2-7,few,-,CASSQEVDYYEQYF,TGCGCCAGCAGCCAAGAGGTTGACTACTACGAGCAGTACTTC
TRBV5-4,TRBJ1-2,-,-,CASSAGVDNYGYTF,TGTGCCAGCAGCGCGGGGGTTGATAACTATGGCTACACCTTC
TRBV7-9,TRBJ2-5,-,TRBD2,CSSSQSSGYQETQYF,TGTTCCAGCAGCCAGTCTAGCGGTTACCAAGAGACCCAGTACTTC
TRBV7-7,TRBJ2-7,-,TRBD2,CASSTRLYIAGDPPEQYF,TGTGCTAGCAGCACTCGACTTTATATAGCGGGGGACCCTCCCGAGCAGTACTTC
TRBV6-5,TRBJ2-1,-,TRBD1,CASSSGTASYNEQFF,TGTGCCAGCAGTTCCGGGACAGCAAGCTACAATGAGCAGTTCTTC
TRBV29-1,TRBJ1-2,-,-,CSVEDRNYGYTF,TGCAGCGTTGAAGACAGGAACTATGGCTACACCTTC
TRBV27,TRBJ2-3,once,-,CASSLARSDNTQYF,TGTGCCAGCAGTTTGGCGCGGTCCGATAACACGCAGTATTTT
TRBV10-3,TRBJ2-7,few,TRBD1,CAISELTGGGEQYF,TGTGCCATCAGTGAGTTGACAGGGGGAGGTGAGCAGTACTTC
TRBV11-3,TRBJ2-1,-,TRBD2,CASSLDRVAGENEQFF,TGTGCCAGCAGCTTAGATCGGGTAGCGGGAGAAAATGAGCAGTTCTTC
TRBV30,TRBJ1-6,-,TRBD1,CAWSSRDRGSYNSPLHF,TGTGCCTGGAGTTCCCGGGACAGGGGCTCCTATAATTCACCCCTCCACTTT
TRBV5-6,TRBJ1-5,few,-,CASSLGQTYQPQHF,TGTGCCAGCAGCTTGGGACAGACCTATCAGCCCCAGCATTTT